The 29 T cell receptor beta chains below were found in one sample sequenced in a study of shared clonotypes between healthy human individuals. Profiled with immunoSEQ multiplex PCR; TCRdb holds only in-frame clones, not every one. The sample records a few million clones, roughly 92% being singletons. The sample was naive CD4+ T cells from PBMCs. Subset here: CD45RA+ positively selected. These receptors were obtained from a man aged 18-30 years in good health. Some clones in this sample may be carry-over from other donors' samples.

The V call is TRBV9, the J call TRBJ2-7, with 7 bases that match TRBD2. V was pared by 0 bases and J by 5 bases, with 5 bases of the junction left unmatched. CDR1 is SGDLS, CDR2 YYNGEE, per germline. The CDR3 consists of 14 residues. Written as DNA, the CDR3 is TGTGCCAGCAGCGTAGTCGGCGGGAGCCACGAGCAGTACTTC. Amino acids: CASSVVGGSHEQYF.

The genes are TRBV25-1 and TRBJ1-5; D not certain. The V gene lost 3 bases and the J gene lost 0 bases, with 9 bases spanning the gap. CDR1 MGHDK and CDR2 SYGVNS come from the germline V gene. This CDR3 comprises 15 residues. The CDR3 DNA reads as TGTGCCAGCAGTGATGGGAGGGATAGCAATCAGCCCCAGCATTTT. It yields the protein CASSDGRDSNQPQHF.

The V and J genes are TRBV27 and TRBJ1-1, with 8 bases that match TRBD1. This CDR3 is built from 15 residues. The junction had 10 bases not matched to a gene; V was cut back by 5 bases and J by 5 bases. CDR1 MNHEY and CDR2 SMNVEV come from the germline V gene (reference sequence). For the CDR3, the DNA is TGTGCCAGCAGTCGCTACAGGGGGGGAGAGACTGAAGCTTTCTTT. Amino acids: CASSRYRGGETEAFF.

The V call is TRBV28, the J call TRBJ1-2; D call uncertain. Looked up from germline, CDR1 is MDHEN and CDR2 is SYDVKM. This CDR3 is 15 amino acids long. The V and J ends lost 5 bases and 3 bases respectively, with 16 bases between them. The CDR3 bases are TGTGCCAGCAGTCCAGCCTTGACGGACCACTATGGCTACACCTTC. Amino acid sequence: CASSPALTDHYGYTF.

CDR3 sequence reads: CASSYPPVHNTQYF. In nucleotides, the CDR3 is TGTGCCAGCAGTTACCCCCCTGTCCATAATACGCAGTATTTT. The chain employs TRBV28 and TRBJ2-3; D unclear. The CDR3 extends over 14 amino acids. From germline, CDR1 is MDHEN and CDR2 SYDVKM. With 4 bases removed from V and 7 bases from J, the gap between germline ends came to 15 bases. Together with reference TRBV28 and TRBJ2-3, the CDR3 gives the full variable domain: DVKVTQSSRYLVKRTGEKVFLECVQDMDHENMFWYRQDPGLGLRLIYFSYDVKMKEKGDIPEGYSVSREKKERFSLILESASTNQTSMYLCASSYPPVHNTQYFGPGTRLTVL.

The rearrangement joins TRBV7-2 to TRBJ1-1; the match to TRBD1 covers 8 bases. V lost 4 bases, J lost 0 bases, and 4 bases stayed unmatched. The germline CDR1 and CDR2 sequences are SGHTA and FQGNSA. This CDR3 comprises 15 residues. This chain's CDR3 is CASSSGQAMNTEAFF. In DNA, the CDR3 is TGTGCCAGCAGCTCGGGACAGGCGATGAACACTGAAGCTTTCTTT. Together with reference TRBV7-2 and TRBJ1-1, the CDR3 gives the full variable domain: GAGVSQSPSNKVTEKGKDVELRCDPISGHTALYWYRQSLGQGLEFLIYFQGNSAPDKSGLPSDRFSAERTGGSVSTLTIQRTQQEDSAVYLCASSSGQAMNTEAFFGQGTRLTVV.

The gene calls are TRBV2 and TRBJ2-4; 9 bases align to TRBD1. Per germline, CDR1 SNHLY and CDR2 FYNNEI. The CDR3 spans 14 residues. V trimming: 6 bases; J trimming: 9 bases; junction bases outside the gene matches: 9. The DNA of the CDR3 is TGTGCCAGCAGGTCCCGGGACAGGGAGAGCATTCAGTACTTC. Translation gives CASRSRDRESIQYF.

The chain couples TRBV27 to TRBJ2-2; D remains unclear. CDR1 and CDR2 from the germline V gene are MNHEY and SMNVEV (reference sequence). Trimming shortened V by 5 bases and J by 4 bases, and 5 bases separated the two germline ends. This CDR3 is 12 amino acids long. Here the CDR3 reads CASSRVTGELFF. CDR3 coding DNA: TGTGCCAGCAGTCGCGTCACCGGGGAGCTGTTTTTT.

The chain links TRBV4-2 to TRBJ2-5; the match to TRBD1 covers 9 bases. This CDR3 region has 17 residues. The V gene's germline CDR1 is LGHNA and CDR2 YNFKEQ. V lost 1 base to trimming and J lost 5 bases; unmatched junction nucleotides: 11. The CDR3 sequence is CASSQVRNRGLGETQYF. As DNA, the CDR3 is TGTGCCAGCAGCCAAGTCCGCAACAGGGGGCTAGGGGAGACCCAGTACTTC.

The chain links TRBV9 to TRBJ1-2; D might be TRBD1 (5 bases). The CDR3 is 14 residues long. Per germline, CDR1 SGDLS and CDR2 YYNGEE. Trimming removed 3 bases from V and 1 base from J, with 10 bases in between. The CDR3: CASSEGRNNYGYTF. CDR3 nucleotides: TGTGCCAGCAGCGAGGGACGCAATAACTATGGCTACACCTTC. Full variable domain (outside the CDR3, taken from reference TRBV9 and TRBJ1-2): DSGVTQTPKHLITATGQRVTLRCSPRSGDLSVYWYQQSLDQGLQFLIQYYNGEERAKGNILERFSAQQFPDLHSELNLSSLELGDSALYFCASSEGRNNYGYTFGSGTRLTVV.

The rearrangement links TRBV16 to TRBJ1-1; D unclear. Germline V CDR1 and CDR2: KGHSY, FQNENV. V lost 0 bases to trimming and J lost 0 bases, with 14 bases between them. This CDR3 is built from 17 residues. The CDR3 region is CASSQSGVGRMNTEAFF. In DNA, the CDR3 is TGTGCCAGCAGCCAATCGGGTGTCGGTAGGATGAACACTGAAGCTTTCTTT.

This chain connects TRBV30 to TRBJ1-3; no reliable D call. The CDR3 is made up of 13 amino acids. Deletions cut 6 bases from V and 1 base from J, with 10 bases between. Germline V gene sequence: CDR1 GTSNPN, CDR2 SVGIG (reference sequence). The chain's CDR3 is CACHRGSGNTIYF. The CDR3 DNA reads TGTGCCTGCCACCGCGGTTCTGGAAACACCATATATTTT. Variable domain in full (rest from reference TRBV30 and TRBJ1-3): SQTIHQWPATLVQPVGSPLSLECTVEGTSNPNLYWYRQAAGRGLQLLFYSVGIGQISSEVPQNLSASRPQDRQFILSSKKLLLSDSGFYLCACHRGSGNTIYFGEGSWLTVV.

The chain has TRBV11-3 and TRBJ2-3; TRBD2 matches at 7 bases. The germline V gene has CDR1 SGHNT and CDR2 YENEEA. There are 15 residues in the CDR3. The V segment lost 5 bases and the J segment 5 bases; nucleotides outside the gene matches: 10. CDR3 DNA sequence: TGTGCCAGCAGCCGGGGAGGGCAGGGAGGAGATACGCAGTATTTT. It specifies CASSRGGQGGDTQYF.

The rearrangement links TRBV27 to TRBJ2-1; no firm D call. The germline V and J ends were trimmed by 6 bases and 5 bases, with 23 bases remaining between them. This CDR3 spans 17 amino acids. Per the germline V gene, CDR1 is MNHEY and CDR2 is SMNVEV (reference sequence). CDR3: CASSYYPVRPEDNEQFF. CDR3 in DNA: TGTGCCAGCAGCTACTACCCCGTTCGACCGGAAGACAATGAGCAGTTCTTC.

The chain uses TRBV2 and TRBJ1-2, with 7 bases identical to TRBD1. Trimming removed 4 bases from V and 3 bases from J; junction bases left unmatched: 5. Germline CDR1 reads SNHLY; CDR2 reads FYNNEI. The CDR3 sequence is 14 residues long. CDR3 sequence reads: CASSAGQAYYGYTF. The DNA of the CDR3 is TGTGCCAGCAGTGCCGGACAGGCCTACTATGGCTACACCTTC.

The chain carries TRBV19 and TRBJ2-5; 7 nucleotides match TRBD1. Trimming cost V 5 bases and J 5 bases; bases outside gene matches: 29. The CDR3 runs 21 residues. The germline gives CDR1 LNHDA, CDR2 SQIVND (reference sequence). The CDR3 loop is CASSSRAPVPLTGSSRETQYF. CDR3 coding DNA: TGTGCCAGTAGTTCAAGGGCACCGGTACCTCTGACAGGGTCGAGCCGGGAGACCCAGTACTTC.

The chain is built from TRBV7-9 and TRBJ2-7; D is uncertain. CDR3 length: 11 residues. Germline-derived CDR1 and CDR2 are SEHNR and FQNEAQ (reference sequence). V lost 0 bases, J lost 7 bases, and 4 bases lay in between. In nucleotides, the CDR3 is TGTGCCAGCAGCTTAGCCGTGGAGCAGTACTTC. Its translation: CASSLAVEQYF. The full variable domain, in which reference TRBV7-9 and TRBJ2-7 provide the parts outside the CDR3, is DTGVSQNPRHKITKRGQNVTFRCDPISEHNRLYWYRQTLGQGPEFLTYFQNEAQLEKSRLLSDRFSAERPKGSFSTLEIQRTEQGDSAMYLCASSLAVEQYFGPGTRLTVT.

V gene TRBV7-9 combines with J gene TRBJ2-3, with 8 bases identical to TRBD2. CDR1 and CDR2 from the germline V gene are SEHNR and FQNEAQ (reference sequence). V dropped 3 bases and J dropped 4; count of bases not matched to a gene: 12. The CDR3 spans 17 residues. The chain's CDR3 is CASSFGGVLGRADTQYF. Written as DNA, the CDR3 is TGTGCCAGCAGCTTTGGCGGAGTCCTCGGGAGGGCAGATACGCAGTATTTT.

V is TRBV5-4 and J is TRBJ2-5, with D possibly being TRBD2 (6 bases). From germline, CDR1 is SGHNT and CDR2 YYREEE (reference sequence). The V and J ends lost 4 bases and 5 bases respectively, with 15 bases between them. This CDR3 region has 14 residues. CDR3 coding DNA: TGTGCCAGCAGCCCCGGGGGAGCAGGGGAGACCCAGTACTTC. Residues: CASSPGGAGETQYF. Filled out from reference TRBV5-4 and TRBJ2-5, the complete variable domain reads ETGVTQSPTHLIKTRGQQVTLRCSSQSGHNTVSWYQQALGQGPQFIFQYYREEENGRGNFPPRFSGLQFPNYSSELNVNALELDDSALYLCASSPGGAGETQYFGPGTRLLVL.

This CDR3 reads CASSLGSGRGYTF. In DNA form, the CDR3 reads TGTGCCAGCAGCTTAGGGTCGGGACGAGGCTACACCTTC. This chain uses TRBV11-1 with TRBJ1-2; possible D gene TRBD1, 5 bases. V was pared by 1 base and J by 8 bases, with 11 bases between. From germline, CDR1 is SGHAT and CDR2 FQDESV (reference sequence). CDR3 length: 13 residues. The entire variable domain, with the rest obtained from reference TRBV11-1 and TRBJ1-2, is as follows: EAEVAQSPRYKITEKSQAVAFWCDPISGHATLYWYRQILGQGPELLVQFQDESVVDDSQLPKDRFSAERLKGVDSTLKIQPAELGDSAMYLCASSLGSGRGYTFGSGTRLTVV.

The V call is TRBV5-5, the J call TRBJ1-4; D ambiguous. The V gene's germline CDR1 is SGHKS and CDR2 YYEKEE (reference sequence). CDR3 length: 14 residues. V was clipped by 2 bases and J by 3 bases, with 8 bases between them. DNA of the CDR3: TGTGCCAGCAGCTTCAGGTGGGCTAATGAAAAACTGTTTTTT. This sequence encodes CASSFRWANEKLFF.

The chain employs TRBV7-3 and TRBJ2-1; D ambiguous. CDR1 and CDR2 (germline): SGHTA, FQGTGA. The CDR3 runs to 14 residues. The V end lost 0 bases, the J end lost 5 bases, and 8 bases lay between the germline ends. The CDR3 DNA is TGTGCCAGCAGCTTAACGGCCCAGCACAATGAGCAGTTCTTC. It specifies CASSLTAQHNEQFF.

The table lists this clone with a few counts. The genes are TRBV4-2 and TRBJ1-5; D unclear. Trimming removed 4 bases from V and 3 bases from J, with 10 bases in between. The CDR3 is made up of 14 amino acids. Germline CDR1 and CDR2: LGHNA and YNFKEQ. The CDR3 DNA reads TGTGCCAGCAGCCTTGGGCAGAACAATCAGCCCCAGCATTTT. Translation: CASSLGQNNQPQHF.

The chain couples TRBV5-1 to TRBJ2-6, with D uncertain. Germline V gene sequence: CDR1 SGHRS, CDR2 YFSETQ. The V and J ends lost 2 bases and 0 bases respectively, with 12 bases between them. CDR3 length: 17 amino acids. DNA for the CDR3: TGCGCCAGCAGCTTAGCCCCGGCCAGCTCTGGGGCCAACGTCCTGACTTTC. Translated, it gives CASSLAPASSGANVLTF.

The chain is built from TRBV7-8 and TRBJ1-3, with D uncertain. Germline V gene sequence: CDR1 SGHVS, CDR2 FQNEAQ. Trimming stripped 3 bases from V and 1 base from J, with 4 bases between. CDR3 length: 13 residues. CDR3 sequence reads: CASSFGSGNTIYF. For the CDR3, the DNA is TGTGCCAGCAGCTTTGGATCTGGAAACACCATATATTTT. The entire variable domain, with the rest obtained from reference TRBV7-8 and TRBJ1-3, is as follows: GAGVSQSPRYKVAKRGQDVALRCDPISGHVSLFWYQQALGQGPEFLTYFQNEAQLDKSGLPSDRFFAERPEGSVSTLKIQRTQQEDSAVYLCASSFGSGNTIYFGEGSWLTVV.

V usage is TRBV4-2 and J usage is TRBJ2-1, with 7 bases identical to TRBD2. The CDR3 covers 16 residues. Germline V gene sequence: CDR1 LGHNA, CDR2 YNFKEQ. With V trimmed by 0 bases and J by 5 bases, 7 bases remained unmatched. The CDR3, as DNA: TGTGCCAGCAGCCAAGAACGCGGGAGCAAAGACAATGAGCAGTTCTTC. It yields the protein CASSQERGSKDNEQFF.

V and J are TRBV5-1 and TRBJ1-2; D not certain. CDR1 and CDR2 (germline): SGHRS, YFSETQ. The CDR3 sequence is 17 residues long. The germline V and J ends were trimmed by 0 bases and 0 bases, with 15 bases remaining between them. In DNA form, the CDR3 reads TGCGCCAGCAGCTTGGACCCGCCTACAGTGGCTAACTATGGCTACACCTTC. Its protein product is CASSLDPPTVANYGYTF. Together with reference TRBV5-1 and TRBJ1-2, the CDR3 gives the full variable domain: KAGVTQTPRYLIKTRGQQVTLSCSPISGHRSVSWYQQTPGQGLQFLFEYFSETQRNKGNFPGRFSGRQFSNSRSEMNVSTLELGDSALYLCASSLDPPTVANYGYTFGSGTRLTVV.

The chain joins TRBV7-9 to TRBJ2-5; D not certain. V dropped 5 bases and J dropped 2 bases, with 12 bases sitting between them. This CDR3 has 14 amino acids. The germline V gene encodes CDR1 SEHNR and CDR2 FQNEAQ (reference sequence). CDR3 region: CASSRKTIQETQYF. Here the CDR3 DNA reads TGTGCCAGCAGCCGAAAGACCATTCAAGAGACCCAGTACTTC.

The chain uses TRBV5-1 and TRBJ2-2, with 7 bases lining up with TRBD2. V gave up 0 bases and J gave up 6 bases; unmatched junction bases: 5. The CDR3 has 15 amino acids. CDR1 is SGHRS, CDR2 YFSETQ, per germline. DNA for the CDR3: TGCGCCAGCAGCTTGGATGCGGGGAGGGCCGGGGAGCTGTTTTTT. This translates into CASSLDAGRAGELFF.